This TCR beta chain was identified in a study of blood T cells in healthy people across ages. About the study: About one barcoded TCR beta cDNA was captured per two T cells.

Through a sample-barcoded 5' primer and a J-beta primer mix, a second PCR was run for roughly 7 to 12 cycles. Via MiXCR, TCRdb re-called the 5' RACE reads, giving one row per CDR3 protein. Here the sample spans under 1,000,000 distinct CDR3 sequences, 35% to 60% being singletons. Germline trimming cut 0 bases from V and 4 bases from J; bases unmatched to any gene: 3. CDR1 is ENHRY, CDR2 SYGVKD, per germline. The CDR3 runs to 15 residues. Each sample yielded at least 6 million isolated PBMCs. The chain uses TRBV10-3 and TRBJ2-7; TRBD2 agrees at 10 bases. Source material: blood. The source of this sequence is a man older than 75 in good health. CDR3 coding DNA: TGTGCCATCAGTGAGTCGGCTAGCGGGAGTTACGAGCAGTACTTC. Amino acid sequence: CAISESASGSYEQYF.